In its sample, the clone carrying this TCR beta chain was seen many times. The antigen remains unidentified. This sample is part of a study of regulatory T cells in long-lasting Graves disease. The J segment lost 5 bases and the V segment lost 2 bases, leaving 3 bases of the junction unmatched. The CDR3 contains 13 residues. Germline V gene data show CDR1 as ENHRY and CDR2 as SYGVKD. As for time point: newly diagnosed GD, antithyroid drugs for less than 3 months. RNA extracted from PBMCs served as the sequencing template. Study-level points and caveats: Study was limited to peripheral blood, excluding thyroid tissue.

Arm-PCR of CDR3 regions and iRepertoire HTBI primers were the basis on which TCR beta libraries were built. MiXCR, applied by TCRdb to the multiplex PCR reads, yields one record per CDR3 protein. The data show about 460,000 distinct CDR3 sequences, 13% to 15% seen once. The same data also went into a second study, on T cells in Graves' hyperthyroidism and ophthalmopathy.

The V call is TRBV10-3, the J call TRBJ2-7; TRBD1 matches 7 bases. The sequence was collected from a woman between 45 and 65 years old with Graves disease. The sample here was peripheral blood mononuclear cells (PBMCs), taken at new diagnosis, from a patient treated with antithyroid drugs. CDR3 sequence: CAISEQQGNEQYF. CDR3 DNA: TGTGCCATCAGTGAGCAACAGGGGAACGAGCAGTACTTC.